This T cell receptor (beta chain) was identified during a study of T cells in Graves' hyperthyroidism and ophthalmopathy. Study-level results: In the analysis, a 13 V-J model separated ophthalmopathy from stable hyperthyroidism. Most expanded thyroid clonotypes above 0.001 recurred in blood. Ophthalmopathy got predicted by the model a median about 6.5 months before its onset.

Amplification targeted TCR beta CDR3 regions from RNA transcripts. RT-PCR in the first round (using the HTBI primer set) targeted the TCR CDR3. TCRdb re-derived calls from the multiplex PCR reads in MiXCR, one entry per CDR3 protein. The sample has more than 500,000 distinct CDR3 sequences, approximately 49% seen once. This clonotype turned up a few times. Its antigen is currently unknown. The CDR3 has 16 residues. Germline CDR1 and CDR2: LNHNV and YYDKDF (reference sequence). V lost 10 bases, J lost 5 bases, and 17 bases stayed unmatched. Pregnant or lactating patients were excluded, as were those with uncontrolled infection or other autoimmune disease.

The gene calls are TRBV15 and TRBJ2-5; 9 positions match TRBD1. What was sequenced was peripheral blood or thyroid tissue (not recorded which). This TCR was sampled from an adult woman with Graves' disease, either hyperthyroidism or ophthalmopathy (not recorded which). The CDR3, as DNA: TGTGCCAGCAGGCGACAAACCGGGACAGGGCCCGAGACCCAGTACTTC. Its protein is CASRRQTGTGPETQYF.